This T cell receptor (beta chain) was observed in a study of blood T cell repertoires in COVID-19. J was trimmed by 7 bases and V by 3 bases; bases with no gene match: 6. The CDR3 has 14 amino acids. Looked up from germline, CDR1 is WNHNN and CDR2 is SYGVQD (reference sequence). Repertoires were generated with immunoSEQ multiplex PCR, while TCRdb's copy carries only in-frame clones and drops some. The table has fewer than 70,000 clones, about four fifths seen once; the top ten hold around 9.7%. This TCR derives from a woman over 75 with acute or convalescent COVID-19. Input material: peripheral blood. This sequence joins TRBV10-1 and TRBJ2-1; 7 bases match TRBD1. The DNA for the CDR3 is TGCGCCAGCAGTGAAGAACAGGGGTGGAATGAGCAGTTCTTC. Translation gives CASSEEQGWNEQFF.